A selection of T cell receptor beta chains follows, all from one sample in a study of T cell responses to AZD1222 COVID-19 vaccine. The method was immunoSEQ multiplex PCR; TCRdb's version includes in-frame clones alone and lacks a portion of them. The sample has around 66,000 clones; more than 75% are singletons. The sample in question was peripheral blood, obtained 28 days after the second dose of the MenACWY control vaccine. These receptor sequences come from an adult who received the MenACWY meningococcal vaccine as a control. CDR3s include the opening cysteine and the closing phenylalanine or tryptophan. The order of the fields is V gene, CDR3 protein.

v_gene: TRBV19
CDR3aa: CASSIGTGLSEQYF

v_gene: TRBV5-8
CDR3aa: CASSSRDRNSPLHF

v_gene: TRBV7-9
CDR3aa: CASSLQGLNTEAFF

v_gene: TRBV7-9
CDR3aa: CASSSDGYGYTF

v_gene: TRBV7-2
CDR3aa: CASSPQGVGGIQYF

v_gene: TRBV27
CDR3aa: CASSWRSGTGNQPQHF

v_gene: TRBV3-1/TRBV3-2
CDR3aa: CASSSNRAPQAFF

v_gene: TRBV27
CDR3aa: CASSLAGVGTEAFF

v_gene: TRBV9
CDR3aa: CASSGRQGNYGYTF

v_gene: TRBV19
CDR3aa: CASSPLGTLYEQYF

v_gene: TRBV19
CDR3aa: CASSGRGQGYQPQHF

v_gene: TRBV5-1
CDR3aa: CASSRTGALNTEAFF

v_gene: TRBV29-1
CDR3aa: CSVERTGYEQYF

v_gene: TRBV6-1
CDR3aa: CASSEGKGIGELFF

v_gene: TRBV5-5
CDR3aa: CASSLAGPGTSYEQYF

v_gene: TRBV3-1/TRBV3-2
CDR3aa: CASSGTGYGYTF

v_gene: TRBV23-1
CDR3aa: CASSQRRFQPQHF

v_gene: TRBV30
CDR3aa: CAWSGSYNSPLHF

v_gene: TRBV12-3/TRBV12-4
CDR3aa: CASSLRGVAFF

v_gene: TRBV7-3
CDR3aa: CASSSQQGQPQHF

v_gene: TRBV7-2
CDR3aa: CASSPTPQETQYF

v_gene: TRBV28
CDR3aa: CASSPPTYEQYF

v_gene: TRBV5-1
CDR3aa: CASSLGSDSKGETQYF

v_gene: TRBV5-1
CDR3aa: CASSFERGAYEQYF

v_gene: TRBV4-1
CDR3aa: CASSFGLDNSPLHF

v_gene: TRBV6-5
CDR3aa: CASSYRGGSPLHF

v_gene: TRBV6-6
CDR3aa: CASSPGQGSTEAFF

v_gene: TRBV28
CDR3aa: CATTGMPPGPHTDTQYF

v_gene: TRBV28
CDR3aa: CASSTPQGLGEKLFF

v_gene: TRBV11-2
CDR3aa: CASSLRGLAASDTQYF

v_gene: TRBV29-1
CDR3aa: CSVSEVPNEKLFF

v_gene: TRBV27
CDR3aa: CASSLSAGTYEQYF

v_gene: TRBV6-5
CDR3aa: CASSYATGYGYTF

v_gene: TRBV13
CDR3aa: CASSAGAGVYF

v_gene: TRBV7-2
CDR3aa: CASSRPYYEQYF

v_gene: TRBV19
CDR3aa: CASSNGRSYEQYF

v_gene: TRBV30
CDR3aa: CAWSVGQSPEKLFF

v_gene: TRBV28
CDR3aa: CASRATVGGLTGNTIYF

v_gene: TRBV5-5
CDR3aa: CASTPDDGELFF

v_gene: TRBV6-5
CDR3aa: CASSPGGDGYTF

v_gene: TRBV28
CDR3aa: CASSSPLQVEAFF

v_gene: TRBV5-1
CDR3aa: CASSPRPAGANVLTF

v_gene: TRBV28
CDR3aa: CASSPTPRLRSYNEQFF

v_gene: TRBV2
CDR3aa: CASSEYEKLFF

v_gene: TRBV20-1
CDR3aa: CSASGETQYF

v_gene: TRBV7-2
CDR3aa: CASSFQGSGNEKLFF

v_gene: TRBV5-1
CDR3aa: CASSPRTSGAAGETQYF

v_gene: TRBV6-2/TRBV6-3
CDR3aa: CASSYPAILVGYGYTF

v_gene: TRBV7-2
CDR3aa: CASSLEAGLGQPQHF